This T cell receptor (beta chain) was identified in a study of T cells expressing NK-cell markers. Study context: Each TCR beta repertoire originated in sorted T cells that were CD3+CD56+NKG2C+, CD3+CD56+NKG2C- or CD3+CD56-NKG2C+.

With regard to this clonotype: Antigen: not known.

CDR3 length: 16 amino acids. The study, taken as a whole, reports: Expanded NKG2C+ T cell clones were not confirmed as HCMV-specific.

TCRdb re-called the 5' RACE reads and catalogs CDR3 proteins one per entry, DNA excluded. The sample data list a few hundred thousand distinct CDR3 sequences. The clonotype originates from a man between 18 and 29 years old in good health. The chain has TRBV12-3 or TRBV12-4 and TRBJ1-3; TCRdb outputs TRBD1, but without DNA this stays unchecked. The specimen was blood T cells: a sorted CD56 or NKG2C T cell subset, CD4+ or CD8+ T cells, or bulk PBMC T cells (not recorded which). This CDR3 reads CASSPGTPLSGNTIYF.